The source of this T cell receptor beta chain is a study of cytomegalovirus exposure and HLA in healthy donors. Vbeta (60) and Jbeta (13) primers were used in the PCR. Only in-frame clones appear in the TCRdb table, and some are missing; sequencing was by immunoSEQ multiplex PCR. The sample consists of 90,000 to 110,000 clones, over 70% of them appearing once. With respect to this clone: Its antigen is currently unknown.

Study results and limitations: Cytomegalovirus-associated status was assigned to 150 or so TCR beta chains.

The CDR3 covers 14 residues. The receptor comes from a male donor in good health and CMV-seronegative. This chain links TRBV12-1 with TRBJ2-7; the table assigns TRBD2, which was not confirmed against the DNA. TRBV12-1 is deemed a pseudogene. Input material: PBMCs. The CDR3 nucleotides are TGTGCCAGCAGCCTTGGGTGGAGGGCAGACGAGCAGTACTTC. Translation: CASSLGWRADEQYF.